The rows below give T cell receptor beta chains drawn from one sample of a study of blood T cell repertoires in COVID-19. Libraries were prepared by immunoSEQ multiplex PCR; TCRdb keeps only in-frame clonotypes and omits some of them. The sample includes about 200,000 clones, roughly 90% of them seen just once. What was sequenced was peripheral blood. These receptors originate from a man younger than 30 with active or convalescent COVID-19. The CDR3 runs from the conserved cysteine through the conserved F or W. A D gene is named only where the DNA matches it firmly. Clone size is not always given. Where it is, it says once, few, many or a class for expanded clones.

V gene	D gene	J gene	clone size	CDR3 DNA	CDR3 protein
TRBV3-1/TRBV3-2	NA	TRBJ1-2	NA	TGTGCCAGCAGCCAAGTAGACAGTAACTATGGCTACACCTTC	CASSQVDSNYGYTF
TRBV18	NA	TRBJ2-7	NA	TGTGCCAGCTCACCTTCTCCAAACGGGGACGAGCAGTACTTC	CASSPSPNGDEQYF
TRBV19	TRBD1	TRBJ2-5	NA	TGTGCCAGTAGGGGAACGGGACAGGGCAGCGAGACCCAGTACTTC	CASRGTGQGSETQYF
TRBV9	NA	TRBJ1-2	NA	TGTGCCAGCAGCACCGACACAGGGATAAACTATGGCTACACCTTC	CASSTDTGINYGYTF
TRBV7-3	TRBD1	TRBJ1-1	NA	TGTGCCAGCAGCCCCGGTCCAGGGGGCTATGAAGCTTTCTTT	CASSPGPGGYEAFF
TRBV5-5	TRBD1	TRBJ1-1	NA	TGTGCCAGCAGCAGCACGGACAGGGGGAAAAGCACTGAAGCTTTCTTT	CASSSTDRGKSTEAFF
TRBV5-1	TRBD1	TRBJ2-7	NA	TGCGCCAGCAGCTTGGCCTCTTGGACAGGGGGCGGCTACGAGCAGTACTTC	CASSLASWTGGGYEQYF
TRBV5-1	NA	TRBJ1-2	NA	TGCGCCAGCAGCACGGACAGCTATGGCTACACCTTC	CASSTDSYGYTF
TRBV7-2	NA	TRBJ2-1	NA	TGTGCCAGCAGCTTAGCAGCGAACAAAGGGCAGTTCTTC	CASSLAANKGQFF
TRBV7-9	NA	TRBJ1-4	NA	TGTGCCAGCAGCTTAGCAGTGGCAGGTGAAAAACTGTTTTTT	CASSLAVAGEKLFF
TRBV6-5	TRBD1	TRBJ1-1	NA	TGTGCCAGCCGACCAGGGGGCTCTGGCCGAAGTGAAGCTTTCTTT	CASRPGGSGRSEAFF
TRBV4-1	TRBD2	TRBJ2-3	few	TGCGCCAGCAGCCCCTCCCACGGACTAGCGGTCACAGATACGCAGTATTTT	CASSPSHGLAVTDTQYF
TRBV30	NA	TRBJ1-1	NA	TGTGCCTGGAGTGTAGGAGCAGACACTGAAGCTTTCTTT	CAWSVGADTEAFF
TRBV6-2/TRBV6-3	TRBD2	TRBJ2-4	NA	TGTGCCAGCAGTTTCCTCTCGGTAGCGGGACGGGACATTCAGTACTTC	CASSFLSVAGRDIQYF
TRBV2	NA	TRBJ1-5	NA	TGTGCCAGCAGCCCAAGAACAGGCCCCGGGGGGCCCCAGCATTTT	CASSPRTGPGGPQHF
TRBV14	NA	TRBJ1-1	NA	TGTGCCAGCAGCCCCAGACAGACCAACACTGAAGCTTTCTTT	CASSPRQTNTEAFF
TRBV16	NA	TRBJ1-1	NA	TGTGCCAGCAGCCACCCACAAAATCAGGGGAACACTGAAGCTTTCTTT	CASSHPQNQGNTEAFF
TRBV7-2	NA	TRBJ2-5	NA	TGTGCCAGCAGCTCCCAAGGCAGGGAGACCCAGTACTTC	CASSSQGRETQYF
TRBV16	NA	TRBJ1-1	NA	TGTGCCAGCAGCCAAAAGGGAGTAGGACAGATGAACACTGAAGCTTTCTTT	CASSQKGVGQMNTEAFF
TRBV28	NA	TRBJ1-2	once	TGTGCCAGCAGTTCCCCCAGTATAGGGGTCTATGGCTACACCTTC	CASSSPSIGVYGYTF
TRBV30	TRBD1	TRBJ2-2	NA	TGTGCCTGCCGACAGGGGGCTGAAACCGGGGAGCTGTTTTTT	CACRQGAETGELFF
TRBV29-1	NA	TRBJ1-1	once	TGCAGCGTTGTTCTAGGGGATCCCATGAACACTGAAGCTTTCTTT	CSVVLGDPMNTEAFF
TRBV7-2	NA	TRBJ1-2	few	TGTGCCAGCAGCTTAGATGTAGGGAGGGGTGGCTACACCTTC	CASSLDVGRGGYTF
TRBV3-1/TRBV3-2	TRBD1	TRBJ1-2	NA	TGTGCCAGCAGCCCCGGGACAGCAACTAACTATGGCTACACCTTC	CASSPGTATNYGYTF
TRBV7-9	NA	TRBJ2-1	NA	TGTGCCAGCAGCTCAAATATAGACTCTGCGCAGTTCTTC	CASSSNIDSAQFF
TRBV29-1	TRBD2	TRBJ2-1	NA	TGCAGCGTTGGTACGTTAGCGGGAGAGCTCACCTACAATGAGCAGTTCTTC	CSVGTLAGELTYNEQFF
TRBV6-2/TRBV6-3	TRBD2	TRBJ2-1	NA	TGTGCCAGCAGTTACTCGGGCGGGGGGGCGAACAATGAGCAGTTCTTC	CASSYSGGGANNEQFF
TRBV6-1	TRBD2	TRBJ2-7	few	TGTGCCAGCAGTGAACTAGCGGGGGACTCCTACGAGCAGTACTTC	CASSELAGDSYEQYF
TRBV5-3	TRBD1	TRBJ2-3	NA	TGTGCCAGAACCCCACCGAAACGGGACAGGGTCGGAACAGATACGCAGTATTTT	CARTPPKRDRVGTDTQYF
TRBV3-1/TRBV3-2	TRBD1	TRBJ1-2	NA	TGTGCCAGCAGCCAAGTATTCGGGACAGATCTCTATGGCTACACCTTC	CASSQVFGTDLYGYTF
TRBV4-1	NA	TRBJ1-1	few	TGCGCCAGCCTGCGAATGAACACTGAAGCTTTCTTT	CASLRMNTEAFF
TRBV6-5	NA	TRBJ2-7	NA	TGTGCCAGCATGGTGAGGTCCCGACGCGGCGAGCAGTACTTC	CASMVRSRRGEQYF
TRBV2	NA	TRBJ1-5	NA	TGTGCCAGCAGTGCAAGACAGAAAGCTATCATTCATCAGCCCCAGCATTTT	CASSARQKAIIHQPQHF
TRBV7-2	NA	TRBJ1-2	NA	TGTGCCAGCAGCTCCCGACAGAGCTACTATGGCTACACCTTC	CASSSRQSYYGYTF
TRBV28	TRBD2	TRBJ2-5	NA	TGTGCCAGCGGGAGGGACGGGTCACAAGAGACCCAGTACTTC	CASGRDGSQETQYF
TRBV24-1	NA	TRBJ2-3	NA	TGTGCCACCGGAGGCCGGGGGGCGGTAGATACGCAGTATTTT	CATGGRGAVDTQYF
TRBV7-9	TRBD2	TRBJ2-1	once	TGTGCCAGCAGCTTAGGACTAGCGGCTTACAATGAGCAGTTCTTC	CASSLGLAAYNEQFF
TRBV5-1	NA	TRBJ1-1	NA	TGCGCCAGCAGCTTGGATTCGGTGAACACTGAAGCTTTCTTT	CASSLDSVNTEAFF
TRBV29-1	TRBD1	TRBJ1-2	NA	TGCAGCGACCGGGACAGATTGTATGGCTACACCTTC	CSDRDRLYGYTF
TRBV4-2	TRBD2	TRBJ2-7	NA	TGTGCCAGCAGCCAAGAACTAGCGGGGGCCTACGAGCAGTACTTC	CASSQELAGAYEQYF
TRBV12-5	TRBD1	TRBJ1-5	NA	TGTGCTAGTGGTTCTGGGACAGGGGAACAGCCCCAGCATTTT	CASGSGTGEQPQHF